The present entry profiles one T cell receptor (beta chain) with its context. V lost 4 bases, J lost 6 bases, and 13 bases stayed unmatched. The germline V gene encodes CDR1 SGHKS and CDR2 YYEKEE (reference sequence). This CDR3 spans 16 amino acids. This sample was taken from a study of blood T cell repertoires in COVID-19. In the study overall: The origin of the acute and convalescent COVID-19 samples was the United States, Italy and Spain. Sample material is recorded as cDNA or gDNA derived from T cells, B-cell-depleted T cells, or PBMCs.

In the study's own analysis: Quantification of nucleated cells was approximated via reference gene primer amplification. Clones were read by immunoSEQ multiplex PCR, and TCRdb kept only the in-frame ones, dropping some. For V, J and clone size, that table is used; D and trimming come from the DNA. Of some 110,000 clones listed, 75% to 90% were seen once; the top ten hold approximately 2.1%. The sample consisted of peripheral blood. This receptor was taken from a man aged 25-45 years with acute or convalescent COVID-19. The chain combines TRBV5-5 with TRBJ1-2; 9 bases map to TRBD1. The CDR3 reads CASSLTGGESPDGYTF. The CDR3 DNA sequence: TGTGCCAGCAGCCTGACAGGGGGTGAATCGCCAGATGGCTACACCTTC. The full variable domain, with the rest looked up from reference TRBV5-5 and TRBJ1-2, is DAGVTQSPTHLIKTRGQQVTLRCSPISGHKSVSWYQQVLGQGPQFIFQYYEKEERGRGNFPDRFSARQFPNYSSELNVNALLLGDSALYLCASSLTGGESPDGYTFGSGTRLTVV.